Shown below are 18 T cell receptor beta chains from a single sample sequenced in a study of shared clonotypes between healthy human individuals. The naive CD8 subset, CD45RO-negative cells positively selected for CCR7, excluded terminally differentiated effector memory CD45RA+ cells. Sequenced by immunoSEQ multiplex PCR; TCRdb stores in-frame clones only, minus some. Here the sample spans roughly 2 million clones, roughly 94% being singletons. The specimen was naive CD8+ T cells sorted from blood. The source is a man younger than 35 in good health.

Only one count was recorded for this clone. The rearrangement uses TRBV27 and TRBJ2-1, with TRBD2 matching over 7 bases. Per the germline V gene, CDR1 is MNHEY and CDR2 is SMNVEV (reference sequence). The CDR3 extends over 15 amino acids. Unmatched junction bases numbered 2, after V lost 2 bases and J lost 1 base. Written as DNA, the CDR3 is TGTGCCAGCAGTTTACTAGCGGAGTCCTACAATGAGCAGTTCTTC. Translated, it gives CASSLLAESYNEQFF.

The rearrangement links TRBV4-1 to TRBJ2-1; 8 bases are shared with TRBD2. The V segment lost 0 bases and the J segment 4 bases; nucleotides outside the gene matches: 11. Germline CDR1 is MGHRA and CDR2 is YSYEKL. CDR3 length: 18 amino acids. This CDR3 is CASSQEGNIGLAYNEQFF. The CDR3 nucleotides read TGCGCCAGCAGCCAAGAGGGGAATATAGGACTAGCTTACAATGAGCAGTTCTTC.

The rearrangement links TRBV2 to TRBJ2-1; 8 nucleotides agree with TRBD2. This CDR3 is built from 16 residues. With 2 bases clipped from V and 5 bases from J, the junction kept 8 bases outside the gene matches. CDR1 and CDR2 from the germline V gene are SNHLY and FYNNEI. The CDR3 DNA follows: TGTGCCAGCAGTGAACAAAGCGGGGGATTTAACAATGAGCAGTTCTTC. Protein: CASSEQSGGFNNEQFF. Using reference TRBV2 and TRBJ2-1 for the parts outside the CDR3, the full variable domain is EPEVTQTPSHQVTQMGQEVILRCVPISNHLYFYWYRQILGQKVEFLVSFYNNEISEKSEIFDDQFSVERPDGSNFTLKIRSTKLEDSAMYFCASSEQSGGFNNEQFFGPGTRLTVL.

The V and J genes are TRBV5-1 and TRBJ1-1, with D tentatively TRBD1 (5 bases). Between the trimmed V and J ends, which lost 0 bases and 2 bases, there was a span of 11 bases. The CDR3 is 15 amino acids. Per the germline V gene, CDR1 is SGHRS and CDR2 is YFSETQ. DNA for the CDR3: TGCGCCAGCAGCTTGGGGCCGGGGACCAACACTGAAGCTTTCTTT. It codes for CASSLGPGTNTEAFF.

V usage is TRBV27 and J usage is TRBJ2-7; D might be TRBD1 (5 bases). This CDR3 is built from 13 residues. Germline V gene lookup returns CDR1 MNHEY and CDR2 SMNVEV (reference sequence). V lost 5 bases and J 4 bases, leaving 12 bases between the germline ends. Here the CDR3 reads CASSNRLEYEQYF. The CDR3 DNA sequence: TGTGCCAGCAGTAACAGGTTGGAGTACGAGCAGTACTTC.

Details on this clone: Other nucleotide sequences in the sample specify the same CDR3. CDR3 sequence reads: CASSSDSLSSGNTIYF. CDR3 in DNA: TGTGCCAGCAGTTCGGACAGTCTCTCCTCTGGAAACACCATATATTTT. This sequence joins TRBV28 and TRBJ1-3; TRBD1 might be the D (6 bases). The CDR3 length is 16 residues. Per the germline V gene, CDR1 is MDHEN and CDR2 is SYDVKM. V was pared by 4 bases and J by 0 bases, with 13 bases between.

This chain connects TRBV19 to TRBJ2-7; D is uncertain. Trimming shortened V by 5 bases and J by 2 bases, and 16 bases separated the two germline ends. This CDR3 has 15 amino acids. The germline CDR1 and CDR2 sequences are LNHDA and SQIVND (reference sequence). The CDR3 DNA reads TGTGCCAGTAGTCCCCTTCCCGGCGGAACCTACGAGCAGTACTTC. Its translation is CASSPLPGGTYEQYF.

V and J are TRBV10-3 and TRBJ1-2; D possibly corresponds to TRBD1 (5 bases). V lost 8 bases and J 8 bases, leaving 15 bases between the germline ends. The CDR3 runs 12 residues. Germline V gives CDR1 ENHRY, CDR2 SYGVKD. The CDR3 here is CAIGGGTDGYTF. The CDR3 region has the DNA TGTGCCATCGGCGGGGGTACTGACGGCTACACCTTC.

The CDR3: CASRVGAGTDTQYF. The CDR3 nucleotides are TGTGCCAGCAGGGTAGGGGCGGGGACAGATACGCAGTATTTT. The gene calls are TRBV6-5 and TRBJ2-3, with D maybe TRBD2 (6 bases). In germline, CDR1 is MNHEY, CDR2 SVGAGI. Trimming shortened V by 6 bases and J by 3 bases, and 13 bases separated the two germline ends. There are 14 residues in the CDR3.

V gene TRBV12-5 combines with J gene TRBJ2-5, with TRBD2 identical over 8 bases. V shed 0 bases, J shed 2 bases, and the junction held 2 bases outside the gene matches. Germline CDR1 is LGHNT and CDR2 is FRNRAP. This CDR3 contains 15 residues. CDR3 DNA: TGTGCTAGTGGTTTGGTACGGGGGGGACAAGAGACCCAGTACTTC. It translates to CASGLVRGGQETQYF.

The chain links TRBV9 to TRBJ2-7, with D possibly matching TRBD1 (5 bases). Germline CDR1 is SGDLS and CDR2 is YYNGEE. V gave up 2 bases and J gave up 6 bases, with 15 bases separating them. This CDR3 is built from 14 residues. CDR3 DNA sequence: TGTGCCAGCAGCGTCGGAACAGGAAAGACCGAGCAGTACTTC. Amino acids: CASSVGTGKTEQYF. Drawing the rest from reference TRBV9 and TRBJ2-7, the complete variable domain is DSGVTQTPKHLITATGQRVTLRCSPRSGDLSVYWYQQSLDQGLQFLIQYYNGEERAKGNILERFSAQQFPDLHSELNLSSLELGDSALYFCASSVGTGKTEQYFGPGTRLTVT.

J is TRBJ2-7 and V is TRBV20-1, with D perhaps TRBD1 (5 bases). V dropped 7 bases and J dropped 1 base, with 8 bases sitting between them. The CDR3 covers 11 residues. Germline CDR1 is DFQATT and CDR2 is SNEGSKA (reference sequence). The CDR3 coding sequence is TGCAGTGTAGGGGATTCCTACGAGCAGTACTTC. This encodes CSVGDSYEQYF.

In regard to this clone: An end of the junction does not agree with germline; a read error may underlie this. Other DNA sequences in the sample encode the same CDR3. The V and J genes are TRBV7-7 and TRBJ2-7; TRBD2 might be the D (6 bases). This CDR3 is 13 amino acids long. Germline CDR1 is SSHAT and CDR2 is FNYEAQ (reference sequence). The CDR3, as DNA: TGTGCTAGCAGCTTAGGAGAGGGAGGCGAGCAGTACTTC. The encoded protein is CASSLGEGGEQYF.

V and J are TRBV11-2 and TRBJ2-5; 13 bases are shared with TRBD2. The germline V gene has CDR1 SGHAT and CDR2 FQNNGV. The V segment lost 4 bases and the J segment 2 bases; nucleotides outside the gene matches: 13. The CDR3 loop spans 19 amino acids. CDR3 nucleotides: TGTGCCAGCAGCTCGACCGGGACTAGCGGGAAACTGTGGCAAGAGACCCAGTACTTC. Its protein product is CASSSTGTSGKLWQETQYF.

This clone was picked up one time. V gene TRBV5-8 combines with J gene TRBJ2-7, with D possibly matching TRBD2 (5 bases). The CDR3 extends over 14 amino acids. CDR1 is SGHTS, CDR2 YDEGEE, per germline. The ends were cut back, 2 bases at V and 2 bases at J, with 11 bases in the middle. The CDR3 region is CASSFTGRPYEQYF. For the CDR3, the DNA is TGTGCCAGCAGCTTTACTGGGAGACCCTACGAGCAGTACTTC.

The chain combines TRBV6-5 with TRBJ2-3; D is unresolved. The V gene lost 6 bases and the J gene lost 4 bases, with 8 bases spanning the gap. The CDR3 covers 12 residues. CDR1 and CDR2 from the germline V gene are MNHEY and SVGAGI. The DNA for the CDR3 is TGTGCCAGCAGACACTCAGCAGATACGCAGTATTTT. Its translation: CASRHSADTQYF.

As concerns this clone: Other nucleotide sequences from this sample produce the same CDR3. The chain uses TRBV9 and TRBJ1-4; D is unclear. Germline V gene sequence: CDR1 SGDLS, CDR2 YYNGEE. The CDR3 length is 14 residues. Trimming left V 4 bases short and J 3 bases short, with 10 bases between. CDR3 bases: TGTGCCAGCAGCCCGGGCGGGTCTAATGAAAAACTGTTTTTT. Its translation is CASSPGGSNEKLFF.

This chain links TRBV27 with TRBJ2-4, with D perhaps assigned TRBD1 or TRBD2 (6 bases each). V was clipped by 2 bases and J by 12 bases, with 17 bases between them. This CDR3 has 14 amino acids. Germline V lookup: CDR1 MNHEY, CDR2 SMNVEV (reference sequence). In nucleotides, the CDR3 is TGTGCCAGCAGTTTAGTCGGAAGGGGGGAGCCTCAGTACTTC. Its protein product is CASSLVGRGEPQYF.